Below, 3 T cell receptor beta chains from the same sample are listed, as sequenced in a study of immune characterization of retroperitoneal liposarcoma. Each CDR3 protein gets one entry after TCRdb re-called the PCR reads with MiXCR. The sample gives 9,000 to 13,000 distinct CDR3 sequences, around 30% of which show up once; over 8% is in the top ten. The sequenced material came from tumor tissue. These TCRs come from a male donor with retroperitoneal liposarcoma.

This clonotype was seen a handful of times. This chain links TRBV6-8 with TRBJ2-1; 8 bases match TRBD2. The J call may be mistaken, given a closer DNA end match to TRBJ2-7. Germline CDR1 and CDR2: MNHGY and SAAAGT. CDR3 length: 14 amino acids. The CDR3 protein is CASISTGGGNEQYF. The CDR3 nucleotides read TGTGCCAGCATTAGTACGGGGGGGGGAAATGAGCAGTACTTC.

This clonotype came up many times. The chain couples TRBV7-9 to TRBJ2-1, with TRBD1 as a possible D gene (6 bases). V shed 3 bases and J shed 7 bases, with 13 bases lying between them. Germline V gene lookup returns CDR1 SEHNR and CDR2 FQNEAQ (reference sequence). The CDR3 is 14 amino acids. CDR3 sequence reads: CASSFSQGSNEQFF. The CDR3 nucleotides are TGTGCCAGCAGCTTTTCACAGGGCAGTAATGAGCAGTTCTTC.

By sample fraction, this clonotype is medium-sized. The J gene is TRBJ2-5, the V gene TRBV12-3 or TRBV12-4; unclear D gene. Trimming removed 3 bases from V and 4 bases from J, with 12 bases in between. CDR3 length: 14 residues. The CDR3 is CASSLGWNRETQYF. The DNA for the CDR3 is TGTGCCAGCAGTTTGGGCTGGAACCGAGAGACCCAGTACTTC.